This record covers a single T cell receptor beta chain. Its specificity is unknown. Using immunoSEQ multiplex PCR, the repertoire was profiled, and TCRdb retains in-frame clones only, with some absent. The top ten hold around 15% of the sample, which has 90,000 to 120,000 clones, 80% to 90% seen once. The source of the sample is a study of identifying expanded T cells in peripheral blood. Healthy donors had no documented immune events, such as infections, while sampled. Study results and limitations: Variance in clone template counts between approximately 2-week samples significantly increased with total template count across all healthy donors. Over around two and four weeks, about 17 and 20 clones changed, versus roughly 1.2 between replicates.

Material for sequencing was blood. The receptor comes from a person aged 18 to 70 in good health.

CDR3 protein: CASSSAGVWADTQYF. In DNA, the CDR3 is TGTGCCAGTAGTTCGGCGGGGGTCTGGGCAGATACGCAGTATTTT. The chain employs TRBV19 and TRBJ2-3; 7 nucleotides align to TRBD2. The CDR3 loop spans 15 amino acids. The germline V gene encodes CDR1 LNHDA and CDR2 SQIVND (reference sequence). V lost 5 bases, J lost 4 bases, and 9 bases stayed unmatched.